This entry lists 23 T cell receptor beta chains sequenced from one sample in a study of CD8+CD57+ T cells in acquired aplastic anemia. Only patients with CD8+CD57+ cell expansion on flow cytometry were chosen for sequencing. TCR beta VDJ and CDR3 were profiled, and genomic DNA was the template. Each CDR3 protein is one row after TCRdb ran MiXCR on the reads. The data contain about 150,000 distinct CDR3 sequences, less than 60% of them singletons. Sequencing input: sorted CD4+, CD8+, or CD8+CD57+ T cells (not recorded which) from PBMCs. These receptors all stem from a human donor with aplastic anemia.

This clonotype was recorded many times. This sequence joins TRBV20-1 and TRBJ1-1, with TRBD1 identical over 8 bases. This CDR3 spans 15 amino acids. V dropped 4 bases and J dropped 0; count of bases not matched to a gene: 7. Per germline, CDR1 DFQATT and CDR2 SNEGSKA (reference sequence). The CDR3 DNA reads as TGCAGTGCTAAAGACAGGGGTCGAGTGAACACTGAAGCTTTCTTT. This codes for CSAKDRGRVNTEAFF.

The chain uses TRBV9 and TRBJ2-5, with TRBD2 identical over 9 bases. Germline V gene data show CDR1 as SGDLS and CDR2 as YYNGEE. The CDR3 runs to 17 residues. V shed 4 bases, J shed 5 bases, and the junction held 15 bases outside the gene matches. CDR3 sequence: CASSQGASSGGLETQYF. CDR3 in DNA: TGTGCCAGCAGCCAAGGGGCGAGTAGCGGGGGTTTGGAGACCCAGTACTTC.

The rearrangement uses TRBV10-2 and TRBJ2-7; D uncertain. This CDR3 contains 14 residues. The V end lost 4 bases, the J end lost 5 bases, and 15 bases lay between the germline ends. CDR1 and CDR2 from the germline V gene are WSHSY and SAAADI. CDR3 protein: CASSVGPLSHEQYF. CDR3 DNA: TGCGCCAGCAGTGTGGGCCCCCTCAGTCACGAGCAGTACTTC.

The chain joins TRBV7-9 to TRBJ1-4; a weak D match, TRBD1 (5 bases). The germline V gene has CDR1 SEHNR and CDR2 FQNEAQ (reference sequence). V shed 3 bases and J shed 10 bases, with 9 bases lying between them. This CDR3 is built from 12 residues. The CDR3 reads CASSLGPIKLFF. The DNA of the CDR3 is TGTGCCAGCAGCTTGGGACCCATAAAACTGTTTTTT.

This clonotype turned up a few times. This chain links TRBV27 with TRBJ2-1, with D perhaps TRBD1 (6 bases). The V end was cut by 4 bases, the J end by 1 base, with 8 bases between. Germline CDR1 reads MNHEY; CDR2 reads SMNVEV (reference sequence). The CDR3 loop spans 14 amino acids. CDR3 bases: TGTGCCAGCAGTTCGGACAGTTCCTACAATGAGCAGTTCTTC. It yields the protein CASSSDSSYNEQFF.

The chain employs TRBV5-1 and TRBJ2-1; D is uncertain. The CDR3 extends over 15 amino acids. Germline-derived CDR1 and CDR2 are SGHRS and YFSETQ. The V gene lost 3 bases and the J gene lost 2 bases, with 12 bases spanning the gap. CDR3 residues: CASSSAPPTYNEQFF. CDR3 in DNA: TGCGCCAGCAGCTCCGCCCCCCCCACCTACAATGAGCAGTTCTTC.

This clonotype was detected ten times or more. The chain employs TRBV7-9 and TRBJ2-4, with D tentatively TRBD1 or TRBD2 (6 bases each). Germline CDR1 SEHNR, CDR2 FQNEAQ (reference sequence). CDR3 size: 13 residues. Trimming took off 1 base at V and 9 bases at J, with 10 bases between the two ends. The CDR3 sequence: CASSLGRGGIQYF. The CDR3 DNA reads as TGTGCCAGCAGCTTAGGCAGGGGAGGCATTCAGTACTTC. Full variable domain (missing parts from reference TRBV7-9 and TRBJ2-4): DTGVSQNPRHKITKRGQNVTFRCDPISEHNRLYWYRQTLGQGPEFLTYFQNEAQLEKSRLLSDRFSAERPKGSFSTLEIQRTEQGDSAMYLCASSLGRGGIQYFGAGTRLSVL.

The rearrangement links TRBV15 to TRBJ2-1, with TRBD2 identical over 15 bases. Trimming removed 4 bases from V and 10 bases from J; junction bases left unmatched: 5. The CDR3 runs to 15 residues. Per germline, CDR1 LNHNV and CDR2 YYDKDF (reference sequence). The CDR3 protein is CATSIIGLAGGEQFF. The CDR3 nucleotides read TGTGCCACCAGCATCATCGGACTAGCGGGAGGGGAGCAGTTCTTC.

This clonotype has ten or more counts. The V call is TRBV10-3, the J call TRBJ2-3; D uncertain. From germline, CDR1 is ENHRY and CDR2 SYGVKD. V was pared by 1 base and J by 1 base, with 12 bases between. This CDR3 is built from 16 residues. CDR3 region: CAISEYLSQGTDTQYF. The CDR3 DNA reads TGTGCCATCAGTGAGTACCTGTCTCAGGGCACAGATACGCAGTATTTT.

The chain carries TRBV20-1 and TRBJ2-7; 7 bases are a match to TRBD2. The germline V gene encodes CDR1 DFQATT and CDR2 SNEGSKA (reference sequence). The CDR3 extends over 13 amino acids. J gave up 3 bases and V 1 base, and 3 bases lay outside the gene matches. DNA for the CDR3: TGCAGTGCTAGAGGGGAGGGACGCTACGAGCAGTACTTC. It encodes CSARGEGRYEQYF.

The rearrangement uses TRBV11-1 and TRBJ2-7, with TRBD2 identical over 7 bases. In germline, CDR1 is SGHAT, CDR2 FQDESV (reference sequence). J was trimmed by 3 bases and V by 6 bases; bases with no gene match: 8. The CDR3 is 14 residues long. CDR3 bases: TGTGCCAGCAGAAGACTAGCTGAAAGCTACGAGCAGTACTTC. This encodes CASRRLAESYEQYF.

This clonotype was counted only a few times. In DNA, the CDR3 is TGTGCCAGTAGTAGGTCCGGACAGGATTCTTCACCCCTCCACTTT. Its translation is CASSRSGQDSSPLHF. The V gene is TRBV19, the J gene TRBJ1-6; 7 nucleotides line up with TRBD1. The trim removed 4 bases at V and 9 bases at J, leaving 9 bases unmatched. CDR3 length: 15 amino acids. The germline V gene has CDR1 LNHDA and CDR2 SQIVND (reference sequence).

About this clonotype itself: This clone may be a read error of a much larger clone one base away. This chain links TRBV4-3 with TRBJ1-1; D gene ambiguous. The V end lost 0 bases, the J end lost 10 bases, and 15 bases lay between the germline ends. The CDR3 has 14 residues. Germline CDR1 LGHNA, CDR2 YSLEER. The CDR3 DNA is TGCGCCAGCAGCCAAGATTGGCAGTCCCCTGGAGCTTTCTTT. Translation: CASSQDWQSPGAFF.

This clonotype is medium-sized (0.01 to 0.1%) by share. V usage is TRBV6-2 or TRBV6-3 and J usage is TRBJ1-5, with D hard to call. Trimming left V 6 bases short and J 4 bases short, with 10 bases between. CDR3 length: 13 residues. CDR1 MNHEY and CDR2 SVGEGT come from the germline V gene. For the CDR3, the DNA is TGTGCCAGCAGCCTAGTCGAGAATCAGCCCCAGCATTTT. Protein: CASSLVENQPQHF.

This clonotype was detected ten times or more. The chain links TRBV4-1 to TRBJ1-2; D ambiguous. This CDR3 is built from 14 residues. The germline V and J ends were trimmed by 1 base and 3 bases, with 9 bases remaining between them. Germline CDR1 and CDR2: MGHRA and YSYEKL. CDR3 sequence: CASSQVGPDYGYTF. CDR3 sequence (DNA): TGCGCCAGCAGCCAAGTGGGCCCTGACTATGGCTACACCTTC.

The CDR3 bases are TGTGCCAGCAGCTTTAAGGGCTGGACTGAAGCTTTCTTT. The encoded protein is CASSFKGWTEAFF. The chain joins TRBV7-3 to TRBJ1-1; D call uncertain. The CDR3 extends over 13 amino acids. Germline assignment: CDR1 SGHTA and CDR2 FQGTGA. Trimming pared 3 bases from V and 5 bases from J, leaving 10 bases between. Drawing the rest from reference TRBV7-3 and TRBJ1-1, the complete variable domain is GAGVSQTPSNKVTEKGKYVELRCDPISGHTALYWYRQSLGQGPEFLIYFQGTGAADDSGLPNDRFFAVRPEGSVSTLKIQRTERGDSAVYLCASSFKGWTEAFFGQGTRLTVV.

V is TRBV19 and J is TRBJ1-4, with 10 bases identical to TRBD1. J lost 8 bases, V lost 6 bases, and 0 bases had no gene match. The CDR3 has 12 residues. Germline V CDR1 and CDR2: LNHDA, SQIVND (reference sequence). CDR3 coding DNA: TGTGCCAGTAGGACAGGGGGCGAAAAACTGTTTTTT. It encodes CASRTGGEKLFF.

The J gene is TRBJ2-7, the V gene TRBV9; no definite D call. V lost 7 bases, J lost 3 bases, and 11 bases lay in between. The CDR3 loop spans 12 amino acids. In germline, CDR1 is SGDLS, CDR2 YYNGEE. The CDR3 DNA follows: TGTGCCAGCCCGAGGCAGGACTACGAGCAGTACTTC. Translated, it gives CASPRQDYEQYF. Looking up the rest from reference TRBV9 and TRBJ2-7 gives the full variable domain: DSGVTQTPKHLITATGQRVTLRCSPRSGDLSVYWYQQSLDQGLQFLIQYYNGEERAKGNILERFSAQQFPDLHSELNLSSLELGDSALYFCASPRQDYEQYFGPGTRLTVT.

The table lists this clonotype with a few counts. Its ends do not fully match the called genes, so a read error is possible. The CDR3 is CASSPDRGQSLHF. The CDR3 DNA is TGTGCTAGCAGTCCAGACCGGGGGCAATCCCTCCACTTT. This chain connects TRBV7-7 to TRBJ1-6, with TRBD1 as a possible D gene (6 bases). CDR1 is SSHAT, CDR2 FNYEAQ, per germline (reference sequence). The CDR3 runs to 13 residues. The full variable domain, completed using reference TRBV7-7 and TRBJ1-6, is GAGVSQSPRYKVTKRGQDVTLRCDPISSHATLYWYQQALGQGPEFLTYFNYEAQPDKSGLPSDRFSAERPEGSISTLTIQRTEQRDSAMYRCASSPDRGQSLHFGNGTRLTVT.

V gene TRBV19 combines with J gene TRBJ1-4; D is perhaps TRBD1 (5 bases). V lost 7 bases and J lost 0, with 12 bases in between. This CDR3 is 15 amino acids long. CDR1 is LNHDA, CDR2 SQIVND, per germline (reference sequence). The CDR3 protein is CASKLLGATNEKLFF. As DNA, the CDR3 is TGTGCCAGTAAACTTCTGGGGGCAACTAATGAAAAACTGTTTTTT. Combining the CDR3 with reference TRBV19 and TRBJ1-4 gives the whole variable domain DGGITQSPKYLFRKEGQNVTLSCEQNLNHDAMYWYRQDPGQGLRLIYYSQIVNDFQKGDIAEGYSVSREKKESFPLTVTSAQKNPTAFYLCASKLLGATNEKLFFGSGTQLSVL.

The sample holds a few counts of this clonotype. The V call is TRBV10-3, the J call TRBJ1-5, with 7 bases lining up with TRBD1. The V gene end was trimmed by 5 bases and the J gene end by 3 bases; junction bases not matched to a gene: 4. The germline V gene encodes CDR1 ENHRY and CDR2 SYGVKD. This CDR3 is 14 amino acids long. Here the CDR3 reads CAISPDRDNQPQHF. CDR3 DNA: TGTGCCATCAGTCCTGACAGGGACAATCAGCCCCAGCATTTT.

In this sample, this clonotype turned up many times. The rearrangement uses TRBV3-1 and TRBJ2-5; D might be TRBD1 or TRBD2, each matching 6 bases. V lost 7 bases and J lost 1, with 19 bases in between. CDR3 size: 16 residues. Germline values: CDR1 LGHDT, CDR2 YNNKEL (reference sequence). The chain's CDR3 is CASTTTPGDTQETQYF. The CDR3 DNA sequence: TGTGCCAGCACCACAACCCCGGGGGACACCCAAGAGACCCAGTACTTC.

This clonotype was found many times. The chain carries TRBV5-1 and TRBJ1-1, with D possibly TRBD1 on 6 matching bases. The germline V gene encodes CDR1 SGHRS and CDR2 YFSETQ. Trimming took off 0 bases at V and 3 bases at J, with 9 bases between the two ends. The CDR3 has 14 residues. CDR3 sequence (DNA): TGCGCCAGCAGCTTGGGAGGACAGTACACTGAAGCTTTCTTT. This codes for CASSLGGQYTEAFF.